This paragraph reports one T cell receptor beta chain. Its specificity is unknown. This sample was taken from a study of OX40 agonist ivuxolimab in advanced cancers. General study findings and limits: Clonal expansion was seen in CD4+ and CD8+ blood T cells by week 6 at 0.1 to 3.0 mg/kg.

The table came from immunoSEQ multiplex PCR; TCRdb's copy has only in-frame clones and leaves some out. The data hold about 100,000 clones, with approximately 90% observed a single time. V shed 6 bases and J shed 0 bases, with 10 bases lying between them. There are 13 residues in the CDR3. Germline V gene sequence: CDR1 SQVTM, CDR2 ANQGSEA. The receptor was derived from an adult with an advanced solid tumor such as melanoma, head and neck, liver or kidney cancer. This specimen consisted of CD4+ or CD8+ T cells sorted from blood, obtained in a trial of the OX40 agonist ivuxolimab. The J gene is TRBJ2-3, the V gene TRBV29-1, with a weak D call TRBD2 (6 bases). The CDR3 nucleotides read TGCAGCGTGACCGGGGGAAGCACAGATACGCAGTATTTT. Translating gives CSVTGGSTDTQYF.